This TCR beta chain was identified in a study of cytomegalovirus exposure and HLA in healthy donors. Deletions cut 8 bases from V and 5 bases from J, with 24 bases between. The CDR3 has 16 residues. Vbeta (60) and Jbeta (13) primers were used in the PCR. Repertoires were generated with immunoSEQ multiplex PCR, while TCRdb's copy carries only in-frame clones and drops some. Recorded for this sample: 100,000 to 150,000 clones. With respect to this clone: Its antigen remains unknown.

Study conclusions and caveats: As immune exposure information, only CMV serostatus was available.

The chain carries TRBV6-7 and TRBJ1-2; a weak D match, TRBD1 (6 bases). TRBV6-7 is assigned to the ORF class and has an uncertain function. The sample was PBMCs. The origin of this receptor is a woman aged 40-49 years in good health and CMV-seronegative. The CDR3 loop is CASLILEGEGPYGYTF. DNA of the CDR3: TGTGCCAGCCTTATCCTAGAGGGGGAGGGTCCATATGGCTACACCTTC.